The 12 T cell receptor beta chains in this list originate from one sample, sequenced in a study of T cell repertoires in cytomegalovirus infection. TCRdb re-called the reads through MiXCR, storing one row per CDR3 protein. The profile covers about 55,000 distinct CDR3 sequences, with more than 15% appearing a single time and about two thirds taken by the ten largest. These receptors have no known antigen. The input for sequencing was CD8+ T cells from cultured PBMCs, taken from culture after CMV antigen stimulation. These receptors originate from a human donor in good health (CMV status not recorded). Some clones in this sample may be carry-over from other donors' samples.

This clonotype has just a few counts. The rearrangement uses TRBV20-1 and TRBJ2-1; D perhaps matches TRBD2 (5 bases). The V gene's germline CDR1 is DFQATT and CDR2 SNEGSKA (reference sequence). The V and J ends lost 1 base and 6 bases respectively, with 16 bases between them. The CDR3 totals 15 residues. Written as DNA, the CDR3 is TGCAGTGCTAGAGGGCGGACGGAAGGACTCAATGAGCAGTTCTTC. Amino acids: CSARGRTEGLNEQFF.

This clonotype was found many times. The chain is built from TRBV7-9 and TRBJ2-7; D remains ambiguous. This CDR3 spans 12 amino acids. Germline CDR1 reads SEHNR; CDR2 reads FQNEAQ (reference sequence). Trimming stripped 3 bases from V and 2 bases from J, with 5 bases between. The CDR3 sequence: CASSFGTYEQYF. The CDR3 DNA reads as TGTGCCAGCAGCTTTGGTACCTACGAGCAGTACTTC.

This clonotype was recorded a few times. The chain is built from TRBV19 and TRBJ2-1; a possible D gene is TRBD1 (6 bases). Deletions cut 5 bases from V and 4 bases from J, with 15 bases between. Germline V gives CDR1 LNHDA, CDR2 SQIVND (reference sequence). CDR3 length: 15 amino acids. CDR3 protein: CASSLATGPYNEQFF. The CDR3 bases are TGTGCCAGTAGTCTGGCGACAGGCCCTTACAATGAGCAGTTCTTC.

V gene TRBV6-8 combines with J gene TRBJ2-5, with a weak D call TRBD1 (6 bases). Germline V gene lookup returns CDR1 MNHGY and CDR2 SAAAGT. This CDR3 comprises 14 residues. V shed 10 bases and J shed 0 bases, with 15 bases lying between them. Here the CDR3 reads CATAGDGYQETQYF. The CDR3 DNA sequence: TGTGCCACCGCAGGGGACGGCTACCAAGAGACCCAGTACTTC.

There are a few counts of this clonotype. The chain couples TRBV6-2 or TRBV6-3 to TRBJ1-1; D is unclear. There are 12 residues in the CDR3. The germline V gene encodes CDR1 MNHEY and CDR2 SVGEGT. V was pared by 5 bases and J by 4 bases, with 8 bases between. CDR3 nucleotides: TGTGCCAGCAGTATACTGGCCACTGAAGCTTTCTTT. Protein: CASSILATEAFF.

This chain links TRBV12-3 or TRBV12-4 with TRBJ2-2; 7 nucleotides agree with TRBD1. This CDR3 has 14 residues. The trim removed 7 bases at V and 8 bases at J, leaving 10 bases unmatched. CDR3 sequence: CASNSDRVLGELFF. The CDR3 coding sequence is TGTGCCAGCAACTCCGACAGGGTGTTGGGGGAGCTGTTTTTT.

This clonotype was seen a few times. V usage is TRBV27 and J usage is TRBJ1-1; tentatively, D is TRBD1 (5 bases). The CDR3 loop spans 15 amino acids. Deletions cut 1 base from V and 0 bases from J, with 9 bases between. The germline V gene encodes CDR1 MNHEY and CDR2 SMNVEV (reference sequence). The CDR3 loop reads CASSLLGTLNTEAFF. The CDR3 DNA follows: TGTGCCAGCAGTTTATTGGGGACCTTGAACACTGAAGCTTTCTTT.

The chain combines TRBV6-1 with TRBJ2-1; D is possibly TRBD1 or TRBD2 (6 bases each). CDR3 length equals 12 residues. Germline V CDR1 and CDR2: MNHNS, SASEGT. Trimming stripped 7 bases from V and 5 bases from J, with 9 bases between. This chain's CDR3 is CASKGGNNEQFF. Here the CDR3 DNA reads TGTGCCAGCAAGGGGGGCAACAATGAGCAGTTCTTC.

J is TRBJ1-1 and V is TRBV7-9, with 7 bases identical to TRBD1. Germline CDR1 and CDR2: SEHNR and FQNEAQ (reference sequence). CDR3 size: 12 residues. The trim removed 1 base at V and 9 bases at J, leaving 2 bases unmatched. CDR3 bases: TGTGCCAGCAGCTTAGGGGACAGACAAGCTTTCTTT. Its protein product is CASSLGDRQAFF.

The CDR3 bases are TGTGCCACCAGCAGAGATCTCGGGGTTGACGAGCAGTACTTC. It translates to CATSRDLGVDEQYF. This chain links TRBV15 with TRBJ2-7, with D perhaps TRBD2 (5 bases). V shed 0 bases and J shed 5 bases, with 11 bases lying between them. Germline V CDR1 and CDR2: LNHNV, YYDKDF (reference sequence). The CDR3 covers 14 residues. The full variable domain, with the rest looked up from reference TRBV15 and TRBJ2-7, is DAMVIQNPRYQVTQFGKPVTLSCSQTLNHNVMYWYQQKSSQAPKLLFHYYDKDFNNEADTPDNFQSRRPNTSFCFLDIRSPGLGDTAMYLCATSRDLGVDEQYFGPGTRLTVT.

V is TRBV25-1 and J is TRBJ2-7; D might be TRBD1 or TRBD2, each matching 5 bases. Trimming stripped 4 bases from V and 7 bases from J, with 17 bases between. The germline gives CDR1 MGHDK, CDR2 SYGVNS. This CDR3 contains 14 residues. The CDR3 DNA reads TGTGCCAGCAGTGGCACGGGACCTTTAGGGGAGCAGTACTTC. Amino acid sequence: CASSGTGPLGEQYF.

The chain links TRBV27 to TRBJ2-7; D gene unclear. This CDR3 has 12 residues. Germline-derived CDR1 and CDR2 are MNHEY and SMNVEV (reference sequence). Trimming cost V 6 bases and J 2 bases, with 8 bases left between them. CDR3 sequence reads: CASSRHPYEQYF. The CDR3 nucleotides are TGTGCCAGCAGCCGCCATCCCTACGAGCAGTACTTC.